These T cell receptor beta chains were read from a single sample in a study of CD8 T cells in Susac syndrome. Using its own MiXCR run on the immunoSEQ multiplex PCR reads, TCRdb lists one record per CDR3 protein. Of 150,000 to 180,000 distinct CDR3 sequences listed, nearly 97% were seen once; the top ten hold 0.13% to 0.15%. The sequenced sample consisted of CD8+ T cells from PBMCs. The source of these receptors is a human donor with multiple sclerosis. CDR3s include the opening cysteine and the closing phenylalanine or tryptophan. The D gene is left open where the match is weak. Expanded clones are given a class, and other clones once, few, many or no size at all.

v_call	j_call	clone_size	d_call	cdr3_aa	cdr3_nt
TRBV20-1	TRBJ2-7	once	.	CSARGLTGYEQYF	TGCAGTGCTAGGGGGCTTACAGGGTACGAGCAGTACTTC
TRBV4-2	TRBJ1-2	.	.	CASSHGNGYTF	TGTGCCAGCAGCCATGGGAACGGCTACACCTTC
TRBV25-1	TRBJ1-1	.	.	CASSDTGWAEAFF	TGTGCCAGCAGTGATACAGGGTGGGCTGAAGCTTTCTTT
TRBV15	TRBJ1-2	.	.	CATSRDGVLDLQGRTGYTF	TGTGCCACCAGCAGAGATGGCGTCCTGGATCTCCAGGGGCGCACGGGCTACACCTTC
TRBV20-1	TRBJ2-5	once	.	CSATHLRGILPRETQYF	TGCAGTGCTACCCACCTGAGGGGAATACTCCCCAGGGAGACCCAGTACTTC
TRBV23-1	TRBJ1-2	.	.	CATPMSQDTF	TGCGCCACCCCGATGAGTCAAGACACCTTC
TRBV23-1	TRBJ2-2	.	.	CASSQSRLAGANTGELFF	TGCGCCAGCAGTCAATCGAGGCTGGCAGGGGCGAACACCGGGGAGCTGTTTTTT
TRBV9	TRBJ2-5	.	TRBD1	CASSGGTGLGVETQYF	TGTGCCAGCAGCGGGGGGACAGGCCTCGGGGTAGAGACCCAGTACTTC
TRBV20-1	TRBJ1-1	.	.	CSARDTGGTTEAFF	TGCAGTGCTAGAGATACAGGTGGAACCACTGAAGCTTTCTTT
TRBV11-2	TRBJ2-7	.	.	CASSLSEGSYEQYF	TGTGCCAGCAGCTTAAGCGAAGGATCCTACGAGCAGTACTTC
TRBV12-3/TRBV12-4	TRBJ2-3	.	.	CASSSPRGPSTDTQYF	TGTGCCAGCAGTTCCCCCCGGGGGCCCAGCACAGATACGCAGTATTTT
TRBV7-9	TRBJ2-1	.	.	CASNYDRDEQFF	TGTGCCAGCAACTACGACAGAGATGAGCAGTTCTTC
TRBV29-1	TRBJ2-7	.	TRBD1	CSVPLPGQGGNEQYF	TGCAGCGTCCCCCTGCCAGGACAGGGTGGGAACGAGCAGTACTTC
TRBV5-1	TRBJ2-1	.	TRBD1	CASSLEGQGFEQFF	TGCGCCAGCAGCTTGGAAGGACAGGGGTTTGAGCAGTTCTTC
TRBV13	TRBJ2-1	.	.	CASSLASGGSYNEQFF	TGTGCCAGCAGCTTAGCATCCGGGGGCTCCTACAATGAGCAGTTCTTC
TRBV12-3/TRBV12-4	TRBJ1-1	.	.	CAIHSGPLNTEAFF	TGTGCCATACACTCCGGTCCTCTGAACACTGAAGCTTTCTTT
TRBV20-1	TRBJ1-2	.	TRBD1	CSARGPSTGNYGYTF	TGCAGTGCTAGAGGCCCCTCGACAGGGAACTATGGCTACACCTTC
TRBV27	TRBJ2-5	.	.	CASSSSGTALRETQYF	TGTGCCAGCAGTAGCTCCGGGACGGCTCTCCGGGAGACCCAGTACTTC
TRBV27	TRBJ1-1	.	TRBD1	CASSSITGDTEAFF	TGTGCCAGCAGTTCGATAACAGGGGACACTGAAGCTTTCTTT
TRBV7-9	TRBJ2-4	.	TRBD1	CASSLGDRENIQYF	TGTGCCAGCAGCTTAGGAGACAGGGAAAACATTCAGTACTTC
TRBV20-1	TRBJ1-2	.	TRBD1	CSARATDRDRANYGYTF	TGCAGTGCTAGAGCTACTGACCGGGACAGGGCTAACTATGGCTACACCTTC
TRBV5-1	TRBJ2-2	once	TRBD2	CASSGGTSPRNTGELFF	TGCGCCAGCAGCGGAGGGACTAGCCCGAGGAACACCGGGGAGCTGTTTTTT
TRBV19	TRBJ1-2	.	.	CASSYGTAFGYGYTF	TGTGCCAGTAGCTATGGGACCGCCTTTGGGTATGGCTACACCTTC
TRBV12-3/TRBV12-4	TRBJ2-7	.	.	CASSGGGGRLYEQYF	TGTGCCAGCAGTGGCGGTGGAGGACGGCTCTACGAGCAGTACTTC
TRBV30	TRBJ2-1	.	.	CAWMGADNEQFF	TGTGCCTGGATGGGCGCCGACAATGAGCAGTTCTTC
TRBV7-9	TRBJ2-7	.	.	CASSWAPAESSYEQYF	TGTGCCAGCAGCTGGGCCCCGGCAGAGAGCTCCTACGAGCAGTACTTC
TRBV18	TRBJ2-1	.	.	CASSPPGGSYNEQFF	TGTGCCAGCTCACCACCGGGCGGCTCCTACAATGAGCAGTTCTTC
TRBV6-5	TRBJ2-7	few	.	CASSLGGDEQYF	TGTGCCAGCAGTTTAGGGGGAGACGAGCAGTACTTC
TRBV7-9	TRBJ2-1	.	.	CASSLKPQLRPYNEQFF	TGTGCCAGCAGCTTAAAACCGCAGCTTCGCCCGTACAATGAGCAGTTCTTC
TRBV3-1	TRBJ2-7	.	.	CASSQQPRGRAYEQYF	TGTGCCAGCAGCCAGCAGCCCCGGGGTAGGGCCTACGAGCAGTACTTC
TRBV2	TRBJ2-1	once	TRBD2	CASSSSGANEQFF	TGTGCCAGCAGCTCGAGCGGGGCCAATGAGCAGTTCTTC
TRBV7-9	TRBJ2-1	.	TRBD2	CASRPPSGVNNEQFF	TGTGCCAGCAGACCTCCTAGCGGGGTGAACAATGAGCAGTTCTTC
TRBV4-1	TRBJ1-2	.	.	CASSHLTEAGHGYTF	TGCGCCAGCAGCCACCTAACGGAGGCCGGACATGGCTACACCTTC
TRBV6-6	TRBJ1-5	.	.	CASSSNIDQPQHF	TGTGCCAGCAGCAGTAATATTGATCAGCCCCAGCATTTT
TRBV9	TRBJ1-2	.	.	CASSVDGGNGYTF	TGTGCCAGCAGCGTAGATGGGGGAAATGGCTACACCTTC
TRBV7-2	TRBJ2-3	.	TRBD2	CASTTLAGRTDTQYF	TGTGCCAGCACCACGCTAGCGGGTCGCACAGATACGCAGTATTTT
TRBV5-6	TRBJ1-1	once	TRBD1	CASSAGTGLTEAFF	TGTGCCAGCAGCGCCGGGACAGGGCTAACAGAAGCTTTCTTT